This T cell receptor (beta chain) originates from a study of cytotoxic CD8 clonotypes in ibrutinib-treated CLL. On the study more broadly: Of a cohort that held around 11 relapsed/refractory and roughly 14 treatment-naive patients, 17 to 18 were IGHV unmutated. Response samples came after a median roughly 13 months of treatment, range 6 to 36.

Whole-study results and caveats: Public clonotypes showed up rarely, and on treatment they shrank or held steady. Clonality went up at the time of ibrutinib response, stayed stable in sustained remission, and later dropped back toward its baseline level at progression.

TCRdb's copy holds only in-frame clones and misses some; the assay was immunoSEQ multiplex PCR. The table has around 310,000 clones, 80% seen once. Points on this clone: The antigen is unknown.

The CDR3 spans 15 residues. Germline CDR1 LNHNV, CDR2 YYDKDF (reference sequence). Trimming took 0 bases from V and 2 from J, leaving 10 bases between them. The chain is built from TRBV15 and TRBJ1-2; D is possibly TRBD1 (6 bases). The sequence derives from a human donor with chronic lymphocytic leukemia. Sequenced material: PBMCs, taken before ibrutinib treatment. The CDR3 sequence is CATSRDRGGNYGYTF. The DNA of the CDR3 is TGTGCCACCAGCAGAGACAGGGGAGGGAACTATGGCTACACCTTC.